Below are 10 T cell receptor beta chains sequenced from a single sample in a study of T cell changes during pregnancy in multiple sclerosis. Some clones are missing from TCRdb's copy, which holds only in-frame ones; the method was immunoSEQ multiplex PCR. The table records tens of thousands of clones, approximately 88% of them present only once. Source: CD4+ T cells from peripheral blood mononuclear cells, taken in the first trimester of pregnancy. The receptors here all came from a female donor with multiple sclerosis, enrolled in a pregnancy study.

This rearrangement joins TRBV5-1 to TRBJ2-3; D might be TRBD2 (6 bases). V was pared by 6 bases and J by 2 bases, with 10 bases between. This CDR3 is 13 amino acids long. In germline, CDR1 is SGHRS, CDR2 YFSETQ. The CDR3 DNA follows: TGCGCCAGCAACTCGGGGGACACAGATACGCAGTATTTT. Its translation: CASNSGDTDTQYF.

The chain is built from TRBV4-1 and TRBJ2-2; TRBD2 agrees at 8 bases. Germline V lookup: CDR1 MGHRA, CDR2 YSYEKL. V dropped 2 bases and J dropped 10; count of bases not matched to a gene: 6. This CDR3 contains 14 residues. CDR3 in amino acids: CASSQQRGPLELFF. The CDR3 DNA sequence: TGCGCCAGCAGCCAACAGCGGGGGCCACTGGAGCTGTTTTTT.

The V gene is TRBV6-5, the J gene TRBJ2-2, with D maybe TRBD2 (6 bases). Germline assignment: CDR1 MNHEY and CDR2 SVGAGI. Trimming took 4 bases from V and 2 from J, leaving 8 bases between them. There are 14 residues in the CDR3. The CDR3 region has the DNA TGTGCCAGCAGTTCACTAGCAAACACCGGGGAGCTGTTTTTT. Its protein is CASSSLANTGELFF.

This clone appeared a few times. The chain uses TRBV6-1 and TRBJ2-1; TRBD2 matches at 8 bases. Germline CDR1 is MNHNS and CDR2 is SASEGT. The V and J ends lost 6 bases and 4 bases, in that order; junction bases with no gene match: 8. This CDR3 spans 15 amino acids. CDR3 in amino acids: CASRARTSGYNEQFF. CDR3 DNA: TGTGCCAGCAGAGCTCGCACTAGCGGATACAATGAGCAGTTCTTC.

The chain joins TRBV5-4 to TRBJ2-3; no clear D. Germline V CDR1 and CDR2: SGHNT, YYREEE (reference sequence). Trimming pared 0 bases from V and 0 bases from J, leaving 8 bases between. CDR3 length: 15 residues. In DNA form, the CDR3 reads TGTGCCAGCAGCTTGGGAAGCAAGAGCACAGATACGCAGTATTTT. Its translation is CASSLGSKSTDTQYF.

The CDR3 nucleotides read TGTGCCAGTACCCCACGCGGGAACTCCTACAATGAGCAGTTCTTC. Residues: CASTPRGNSYNEQFF. V and J are TRBV19 and TRBJ2-1; D perhaps matches TRBD2 (6 bases). The CDR3 has 15 amino acids. Trimming pared 7 bases from V and 0 bases from J, leaving 13 bases between. Germline CDR1 reads LNHDA; CDR2 reads SQIVND (reference sequence).

The chain is built from TRBV11-2 and TRBJ1-5; D is ambiguous. Looked up from germline, CDR1 is SGHAT and CDR2 is FQNNGV. Trimming took off 5 bases at V and 1 base at J, with 12 bases between the two ends. This CDR3 contains 15 residues. In DNA, the CDR3 is TGTGCCAGCAGCCTCTCCGACGGGAGCAATCAGCCCCAGCATTTT. Translation: CASSLSDGSNQPQHF.

The chain has TRBV9 and TRBJ2-1; 9 nucleotides align to TRBD2. V trimming: 0 bases; J trimming: 6 bases; junction bases outside the gene matches: 4. Per germline, CDR1 SGDLS and CDR2 YYNGEE. This CDR3 spans 15 amino acids. The CDR3 loop reads CASSVVGGRANEQFF. The CDR3, as DNA: TGTGCCAGCAGCGTAGTGGGCGGGAGGGCCAATGAGCAGTTCTTC.

This clone was recorded only once. This chain connects TRBV5-8 to TRBJ2-5; TRBD1 matches 10 bases. Germline assignment: CDR1 SGHTS and CDR2 YDEGEE. The CDR3 consists of 15 residues. The trim removed 0 bases at V and 5 bases at J, leaving 4 bases unmatched. Here the CDR3 DNA reads TGTGCCAGCAGCTTGGAGGGACAGGGGAGCGAGACCCAGTACTTC. Its protein product is CASSLEGQGSETQYF.

The rearrangement joins TRBV6-1 to TRBJ2-7; 7 bases line up with TRBD1. The CDR3 totals 16 residues. V lost 6 bases and J lost 7; bases outside the gene matches: 18. The germline V gene encodes CDR1 MNHNS and CDR2 SASEGT. In DNA form, the CDR3 reads TGTGCCAGCAGCGAAACCCCGGGACAGTCCCCTCGGGAGCAGTACTTC. This translates into CASSETPGQSPREQYF.